The 4 T cell receptor beta chains below all came from one sample that was sequenced in a study of CD8+ T cells in alopecia areata. Treatment defined: oral pan-JAK inhibitor, 5-10 mg twice daily. Reverse transcription of extracted RNA yielded cDNA, which provided the sequencing template. The data were produced by immunoSEQ multiplex PCR, yet TCRdb's version contains in-frame clones alone and is incomplete. Of under 130,000 clones in the sample, more than 75% are singletons; the top ten hold 11%. The sequenced sample was CD8+ T cells sorted from blood, obtained between weeks 30 and 35, from a patient treated with tofacitinib. These receptors were taken from a human donor with alopecia areata.

The sample holds one count of this clone. The rearrangement links TRBV11-2 to TRBJ2-7; 10 positions agree with TRBD2. The CDR3 is 15 residues long. CDR1 is SGHAT and CDR2 is FQNNGV in the germline V gene. V shed 7 bases and J 5 bases; nucleotides not matched to a gene: 11. CDR3 sequence: CASTLRAGGRDEQYF. The CDR3 DNA is TGTGCCAGCACCCTACGAGCGGGAGGGCGCGACGAGCAGTACTTC.

The chain joins TRBV5-1 to TRBJ2-1; 7 bases are a match to TRBD1. The germline V gene has CDR1 SGHRS and CDR2 YFSETQ. The CDR3 consists of 18 residues. The V and J ends lost 4 bases and 0 bases, in that order; junction bases with no gene match: 13. CDR3 in DNA: TGCGCCAGCAGCCAAACGCATCAAAGGGGGCCCTCCTACAATGAGCAGTTCTTC. The encoded protein is CASSQTHQRGPSYNEQFF.

CDR3 amino acids: CASSPTEPAGNSPLHF. CDR3 coding DNA: TGTGCCAGCAGTCCAACTGAGCCGGCGGGAAATTCACCCCTCCACTTT. The gene calls are TRBV27 and TRBJ1-6, with D unresolved. Between the trimmed V and J ends, which lost 5 bases and 7 bases, there was a span of 18 bases. This CDR3 has 16 amino acids. Germline V gives CDR1 MNHEY, CDR2 SMNVEV (reference sequence).

The chain employs TRBV6-5 and TRBJ2-1, with D tentatively TRBD1 (5 bases). Trimming removed 4 bases from V and 6 bases from J, with 19 bases in between. CDR3 length: 16 residues. The germline gives CDR1 MNHEY, CDR2 SVGAGI. The CDR3 DNA is TGTGCCAGCAGTTTAACGGCGAAGGGGCCGGGCAATGAGCAGTTCTTC. This sequence encodes CASSLTAKGPGNEQFF.